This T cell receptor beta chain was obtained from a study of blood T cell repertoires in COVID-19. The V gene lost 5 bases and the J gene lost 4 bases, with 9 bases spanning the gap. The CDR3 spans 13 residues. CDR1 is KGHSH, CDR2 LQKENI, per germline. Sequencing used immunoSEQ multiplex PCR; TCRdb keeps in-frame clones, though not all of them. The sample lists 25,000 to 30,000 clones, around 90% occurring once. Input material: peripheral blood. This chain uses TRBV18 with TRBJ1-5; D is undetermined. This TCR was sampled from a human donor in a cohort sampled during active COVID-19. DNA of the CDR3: TGTGCCAGCTCAGACAAGATAAATCAGCCCCAGCATTTT. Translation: CASSDKINQPQHF.